Following are 5 T cell receptor beta chains from one sample sequenced in a study of shared clonotypes between healthy human individuals. This table comes from immunoSEQ multiplex PCR, and its TCRdb copy is limited to in-frame clones, with some not included. The table records roughly 2.2 million clones, just under 95% of them present only once. What was sequenced was naive CD4+ T cells from PBMCs. Stated subset: CD45RA+ positively selected. The receptor set was obtained from a man younger than 35 in good health. Some clones in this sample may be carry-over from other donors' samples.

The chain has TRBV5-4 and TRBJ2-7; 7 bases map to TRBD1. Germline assignment: CDR1 SGHNT and CDR2 YYREEE (reference sequence). This CDR3 contains 13 residues. V lost 1 base to trimming and J lost 6 bases; unmatched junction nucleotides: 4. The CDR3 loop reads CASSLNRGAEQYF. Here the CDR3 DNA reads TGTGCCAGCAGCTTGAACAGGGGTGCCGAGCAGTACTTC. Full variable domain (missing parts from reference TRBV5-4 and TRBJ2-7): ETGVTQSPTHLIKTRGQQVTLRCSSQSGHNTVSWYQQALGQGPQFIFQYYREEENGRGNFPPRFSGLQFPNYSSELNVNALELDDSALYLCASSLNRGAEQYFGPGTRLTVT.

As concerns this clone: This sample includes further DNA sequences coding for the same CDR3. The rearrangement uses TRBV9 and TRBJ2-7, with D tentatively TRBD1 (5 bases). The CDR3 contains 13 residues. V shed 4 bases and J shed 1 base, with 9 bases lying between them. Germline V CDR1 and CDR2: SGDLS, YYNGEE. DNA for the CDR3: TGTGCCAGCAGCCCCCGGACATCCTACGAGCAGTACTTC. It is translated as CASSPRTSYEQYF.

This rearrangement joins TRBV11-2 to TRBJ2-1, with 11 positions matching TRBD2. Germline CDR1 reads SGHAT; CDR2 reads FQNNGV. This CDR3 is 17 amino acids long. Trimming at V came to 4 bases and at J to 0 bases, leaving 5 bases not matched to a gene. CDR3 amino acids: CASSYLTSGSSYNEQFF. The CDR3 nucleotides read TGTGCCAGCAGCTACCTTACTAGCGGGAGCTCCTACAATGAGCAGTTCTTC. The full variable domain, completed using reference TRBV11-2 and TRBJ2-1, is EAGVAQSPRYKIIEKRQSVAFWCNPISGHATLYWYQQILGQGPKLLIQFQNNGVVDDSQLPKDRFSAERLKGVDSTLKIQPAKLEDSAVYLCASSYLTSGSSYNEQFFGPGTRLTVL.

This clone has only a few counts. Germline and junction disagree at one end, which may indicate a read error. This sequence joins TRBV29-1 and TRBJ2-1; 9 nucleotides align to TRBD2. Germline CDR1 and CDR2: SQVTM and ANQGSEA. The CDR3 is 13 residues long. This chain's CDR3 is CSIDSGRRNEQFF. The CDR3 DNA sequence: TGCAGCATTGATAGCGGGAGACGAAATGAGCAGTTCTTC.

The V and J genes are TRBV30 and TRBJ1-4, with D tentatively TRBD1 (5 bases). Germline values: CDR1 GTSNPN, CDR2 SVGIG (reference sequence). V lost 3 bases, J lost 7 bases, and 15 bases lay in between. This CDR3 has 14 amino acids. The DNA of the CDR3 is TGTGCCTGGAGGCAACAGGCCGGGGGTGAAAAACTGTTTTTT. Protein sequence: CAWRQQAGGEKLFF.